This T cell receptor (beta chain) was profiled in a study of Graves' ophthalmopathy and Graves' hyperthyroidism. This clonotype was seen many times. Its target is unknown. RNA transcripts were the source from which TCR beta CDR3 regions were amplified. Second-round multiplex PCR came after first-round RT-PCR with HTBI primers. TCRdb fed the multiplex PCR reads into MiXCR, producing one record per CDR3 protein. The sample lists 300,000 or so distinct CDR3 sequences, roughly a sixth occurring once. Study-wide results and limits: The blood repertoire also included most expanded thyroid clonotypes above 0.001 frequency. The model's ophthalmopathy progression predictions had roughly 71% sensitivity and over 72% specificity.

CDR1 is LGHDT and CDR2 is YNNKEL in the germline V gene (reference sequence). The CDR3 is 15 amino acids. The J segment lost 2 bases and the V segment lost 4 bases, leaving 5 bases of the junction unmatched. The diagnosis combined clinical symptoms, thyroxine, TRAb, thyroid ultrasound and orbital computed tomography scans. What supplied the PBMCs was about 9.1 ml of fresh peripheral blood. The sequence was collected from an adult man with Graves' ophthalmopathy. Sample: peripheral blood. The rearrangement joins TRBV3-1 to TRBJ2-7; the match to TRBD2 covers 10 bases. The CDR3 DNA is TGTGCCAGCAGCCCGAGGACTAGCGGCGCCTACGAGCAGTACTTC. It specifies CASSPRTSGAYEQYF.